Reported below is one T cell receptor (beta chain). Its antigen is not known. These data originate in a study of T cell responses to AZD1222 COVID-19 vaccine. Germline V CDR1 and CDR2: MNHEY, SVGAGI. The V segment lost 5 bases and the J segment 7 bases; nucleotides outside the gene matches: 10. CDR3 size: 15 residues. The study, taken as a whole, reports: Spike was spanned by vaccine-associated CD4 TCRs, with dominance at 160-218 and 743-854. Among spike-specific TCRs, nearly half reportedly target unmutated variant regions. Spike-specific TCRs gained breadth and depth after people received two AZD1222 doses. Donors were mostly white British, more females; clonal diversity possibly underestimated.

Sequencing was performed with immunoSEQ multiplex PCR; in TCRdb, only in-frame clones are kept and a portion is missing. Of about 92,000 clones in the sample, around 90% are singletons; the top ten hold approximately 8.3%. V usage is TRBV6-5 and J usage is TRBJ1-5; TRBD1 matches 8 bases. The TCR comes from an adult in good health. The source was peripheral blood, collected on day 0 of AZD1222 vaccination. The CDR3 DNA sequence: TGTGCCAGCAGTCTTCTTGGACAGGGCGGCCAGCCCCAGCATTTT. This sequence encodes CASSLLGQGGQPQHF.